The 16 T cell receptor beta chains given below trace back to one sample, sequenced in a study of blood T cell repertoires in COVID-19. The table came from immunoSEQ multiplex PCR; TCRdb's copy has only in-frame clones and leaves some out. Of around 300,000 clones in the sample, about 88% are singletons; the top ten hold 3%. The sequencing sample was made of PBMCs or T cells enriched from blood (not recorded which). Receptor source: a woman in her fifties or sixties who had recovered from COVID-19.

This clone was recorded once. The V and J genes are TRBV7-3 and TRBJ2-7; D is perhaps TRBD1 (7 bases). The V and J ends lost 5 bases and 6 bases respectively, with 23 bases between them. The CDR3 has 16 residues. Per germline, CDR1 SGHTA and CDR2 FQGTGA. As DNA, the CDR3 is TGTGCCAGCAGCCCAGGGGGACTCTCAAAAAGGGCCGAGCAGTACTTC. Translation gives CASSPGGLSKRAEQYF.

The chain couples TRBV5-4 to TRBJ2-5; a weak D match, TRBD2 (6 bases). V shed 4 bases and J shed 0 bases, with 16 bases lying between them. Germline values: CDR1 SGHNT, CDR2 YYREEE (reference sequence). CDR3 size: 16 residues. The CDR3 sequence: CASSPGLRGYQETQYF. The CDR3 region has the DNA TGTGCCAGCAGCCCGGGACTGCGCGGGTACCAAGAGACCCAGTACTTC.

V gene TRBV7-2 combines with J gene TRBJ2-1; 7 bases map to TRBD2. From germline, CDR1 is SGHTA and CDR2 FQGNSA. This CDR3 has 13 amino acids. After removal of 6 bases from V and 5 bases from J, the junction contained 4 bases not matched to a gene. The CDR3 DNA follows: TGTGCCAGCAGAAAGCGGGAAAACAATGAGCAGTTCTTC. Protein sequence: CASRKRENNEQFF.

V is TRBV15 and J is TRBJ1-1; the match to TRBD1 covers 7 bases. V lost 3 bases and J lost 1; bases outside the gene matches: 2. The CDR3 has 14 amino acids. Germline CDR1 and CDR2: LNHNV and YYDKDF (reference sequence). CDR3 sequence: CATSRRQGNTEAFF. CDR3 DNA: TGTGCCACCAGCAGGAGACAGGGGAACACTGAAGCTTTCTTT.

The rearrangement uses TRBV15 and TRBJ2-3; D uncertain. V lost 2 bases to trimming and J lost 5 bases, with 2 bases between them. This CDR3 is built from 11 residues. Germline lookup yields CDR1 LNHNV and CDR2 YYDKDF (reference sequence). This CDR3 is CATSRRDTQYF. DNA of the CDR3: TGTGCCACCAGCAGACGAGATACGCAGTATTTT.

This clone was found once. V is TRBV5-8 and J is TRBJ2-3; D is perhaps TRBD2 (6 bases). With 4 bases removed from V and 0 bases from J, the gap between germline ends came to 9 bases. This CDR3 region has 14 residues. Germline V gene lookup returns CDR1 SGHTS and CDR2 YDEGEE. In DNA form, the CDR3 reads TGTGCCAGCAGCGGCAGCGGGAGCACAGATACGCAGTATTTT. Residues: CASSGSGSTDTQYF.

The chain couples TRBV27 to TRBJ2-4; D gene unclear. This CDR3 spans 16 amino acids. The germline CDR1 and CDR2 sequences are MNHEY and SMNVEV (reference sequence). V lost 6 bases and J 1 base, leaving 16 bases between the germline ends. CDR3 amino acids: CASRKSRDLAKNIQYF. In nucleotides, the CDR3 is TGTGCCAGCAGGAAGAGCCGAGATCTGGCCAAAAACATTCAGTACTTC.

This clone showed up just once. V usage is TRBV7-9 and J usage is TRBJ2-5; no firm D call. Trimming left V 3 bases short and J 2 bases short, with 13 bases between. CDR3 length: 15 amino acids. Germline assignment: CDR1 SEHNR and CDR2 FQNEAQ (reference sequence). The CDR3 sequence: CASSFSSFGQETQYF. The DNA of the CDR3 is TGTGCCAGCAGCTTTAGCTCTTTTGGGCAAGAGACCCAGTACTTC.

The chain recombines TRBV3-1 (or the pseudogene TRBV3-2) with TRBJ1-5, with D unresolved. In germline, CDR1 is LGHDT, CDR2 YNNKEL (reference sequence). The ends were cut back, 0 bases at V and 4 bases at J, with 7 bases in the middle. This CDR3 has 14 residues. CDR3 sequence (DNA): TGTGCCAGCAGCCAAGATTTCGGGAATCAGCCCCAGCATTTT. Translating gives CASSQDFGNQPQHF.

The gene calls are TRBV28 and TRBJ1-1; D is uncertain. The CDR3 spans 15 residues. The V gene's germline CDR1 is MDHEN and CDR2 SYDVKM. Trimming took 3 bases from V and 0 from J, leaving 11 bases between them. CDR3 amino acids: CASSFLDTLNTEAFF. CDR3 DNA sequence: TGTGCCAGCAGTTTCCTCGACACCCTGAACACTGAAGCTTTCTTT.

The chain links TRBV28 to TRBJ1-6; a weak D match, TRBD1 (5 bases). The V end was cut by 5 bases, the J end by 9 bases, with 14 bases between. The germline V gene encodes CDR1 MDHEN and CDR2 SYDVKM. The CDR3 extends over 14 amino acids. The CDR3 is CASSNFAGASPLHF. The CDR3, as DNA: TGTGCCAGCAGTAACTTCGCTGGGGCTTCACCCCTCCACTTT.

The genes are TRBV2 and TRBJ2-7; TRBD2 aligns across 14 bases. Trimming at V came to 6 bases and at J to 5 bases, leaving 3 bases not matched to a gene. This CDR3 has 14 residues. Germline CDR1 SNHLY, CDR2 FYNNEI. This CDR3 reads CASRGTSGSHEQYF. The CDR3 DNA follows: TGTGCCAGCAGAGGGACTAGCGGGAGTCACGAGCAGTACTTC.

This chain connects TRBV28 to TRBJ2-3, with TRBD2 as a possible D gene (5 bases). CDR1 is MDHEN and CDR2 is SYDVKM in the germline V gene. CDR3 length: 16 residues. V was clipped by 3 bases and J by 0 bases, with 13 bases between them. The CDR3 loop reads CASSLVASSSTDTQYF. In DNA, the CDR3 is TGTGCCAGCAGTTTGGTGGCTAGCAGTAGCACAGATACGCAGTATTTT.

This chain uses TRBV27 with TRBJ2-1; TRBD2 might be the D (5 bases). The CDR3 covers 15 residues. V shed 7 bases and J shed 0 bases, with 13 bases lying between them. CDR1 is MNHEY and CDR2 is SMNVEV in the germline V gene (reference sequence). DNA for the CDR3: TGTGCCAGCACCCTGGACTCTAGCTCCTACAATGAGCAGTTCTTC. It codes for CASTLDSSSYNEQFF.

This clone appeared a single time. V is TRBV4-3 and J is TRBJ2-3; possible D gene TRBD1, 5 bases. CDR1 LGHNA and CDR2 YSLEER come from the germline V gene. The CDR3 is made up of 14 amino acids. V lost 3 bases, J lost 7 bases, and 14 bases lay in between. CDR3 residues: CASSHRTNRNTQYF. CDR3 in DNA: TGCGCCAGCAGCCATAGAACTAACAGGAATACGCAGTATTTT.

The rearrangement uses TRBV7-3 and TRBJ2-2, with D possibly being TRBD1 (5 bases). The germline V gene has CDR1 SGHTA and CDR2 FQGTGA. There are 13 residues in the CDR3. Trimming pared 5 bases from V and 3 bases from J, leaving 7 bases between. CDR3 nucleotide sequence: TGTGCCAGCAGCCCCAGGGACACCGGGGAGCTGTTTTTT. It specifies CASSPRDTGELFF.